The 5 T cell receptor beta chains in this list originate from one sample, sequenced in a study of shared clonotypes between healthy human individuals. The protocol was immunoSEQ multiplex PCR, while the TCRdb copy is restricted to in-frame clones and leaves out a portion. The data hold 1.5 million to 2.5 million clones, with over 85% observed a single time. Terminally differentiated effector memory CD45RA+ cells were excluded from the naive CD8 cells, which were CD45RO-negative and positively selected for CCR7. The sample was naive CD8+ T cells sorted from blood. The source of these receptors is a man aged 18 to 30 in good health.

Of note for this clone: Other DNA sequences in this sample translate to the same CDR3. The chain carries TRBV27 and TRBJ2-2; no firm D call. The V end lost 4 bases, the J end lost 2 bases, and 2 bases lay between the germline ends. This CDR3 has 12 residues. Germline CDR1 MNHEY, CDR2 SMNVEV (reference sequence). CDR3: CASSYNTGELFF. CDR3 bases: TGTGCCAGCAGTTATAACACCGGGGAGCTGTTTTTT.

CDR3 DNA: TGCAGCGTTGTGGAGGGATGGAATCAGCCCCAGCATTTT. Amino acid sequence: CSVVEGWNQPQHF. The chain recombines TRBV29-1 with TRBJ1-5; D is unclear. Germline V gene lookup returns CDR1 SQVTM and CDR2 ANQGSEA. CDR3 length: 13 amino acids. Trimming removed 4 bases at V and 4 bases at J, with 11 bases between. The entire variable domain, with the rest obtained from reference TRBV29-1 and TRBJ1-5, is as follows: SAVISQKPSRDICQRGTSLTIQCQVDSQVTMMFWYRQQPGQSLTLIATANQGSEATYESGFVIDKFPISRPNLTFSTLTVSNMSPEDSSIYLCSVVEGWNQPQHFGDGTRLSIL.

V gene TRBV11-2 combines with J gene TRBJ2-1, with 10 bases matching TRBD2. The CDR3 is 16 amino acids. The J segment lost 7 bases and the V segment lost 8 bases, leaving 14 bases of the junction unmatched. Germline loops: CDR1 SGHAT, CDR2 FQNNGV. CDR3: CASAYHPSGGTNEQFF. Here the CDR3 DNA reads TGTGCCAGCGCATACCACCCTAGCGGGGGTACGAATGAGCAGTTCTTC.

The gene calls are TRBV13 and TRBJ1-3; unclear D gene. The CDR3 spans 17 residues. Trimming removed 1 base from V and 0 bases from J, with 13 bases in between. Germline lookup yields CDR1 PRHDT and CDR2 FYEKMQ (reference sequence). CDR3 in DNA: TGTGCCAGCAGCTTAGTGTCGGCCCCCGACTCTGGAAACACCATATATTTT. Translation gives CASSLVSAPDSGNTIYF.

This clone was picked up one time. An end of the junction does not agree with germline; a read error may underlie this. This sequence joins TRBV19 and TRBJ1-1; D is unresolved. The CDR3 totals 12 residues. Germline CDR1 LNHDA, CDR2 SQIVND (reference sequence). CDR3 loop: CVSSIDHTEAFF. CDR3 bases: TGTGTCAGTAGTATAGATCACACTGAAGCTTTCTTT.